The clone carrying this T cell receptor beta chain was detected a few times. Its antigen is as yet unknown. The data stem from a study of healthy donors' naive CD4 and CD8 T cells. A linear amplification protocol produced the TCR libraries from around 0.55 ug of total RNA. TCRdb re-called the reads with MiXCR, one entry per CDR3 protein. The sample shows 150,000 to 200,000 distinct CDR3 sequences, over 60% of them seen only once. Notes on the study in general: Alpha and beta chains were sequenced in bulk without pairing.

The CDR3 sequence is 12 residues long. Germline CDR1 SQVTM, CDR2 ANQGSEA. V was trimmed by 3 bases and J by 4 bases, leaving 9 bases between them. The specimen was naive CD4+ and CD8+ T cells sorted from blood, pooled from several donors. The clonotype was recovered from a pool of human donors in good health; the sample pools cells from several healthy donors. The rearrangement links TRBV29-1 to TRBJ1-1; D might be TRBD1 (5 bases). CDR3 nucleotides: TGCAGCGTTGATCCCGGGACCACTGAAGCTTTCTTT. It codes for CSVDPGTTEAFF.